One sample yielded the 28 T cell receptor beta chains listed below, sequenced in a study of radiation and T cells in renal cell carcinoma (dated by TCRdb to 2019 to 2021). The protocol used for the library was the immunoSEQ multiplex PCR assay. TCRdb's version of the immuneACCESS table is confined to in-frame rearrangements and falls short of the full clone set. An unresolved V gene accounts for under half of the shortfall where checked; the remainder is of unknown origin. A total of 70,000 or so clones appear in this sample, 82% of them only once. Together, the top ten hold approximately 5% of the sample. In light of the paper, this sample's time point label describes: blood 2 weeks post-SBRT. The intended sense of this specimen's treatment or condition label: 15 Gy SBRT to primary tumor, nephrectomy 4 weeks later. The specimen comprised blood, sampled from a patient whose treatment included radiotherapy and nephrectomy. The origin of the receptors is a man aged 55 to 69 with renal cell carcinoma.

This clone has only a few counts. The V call is TRBV18, the J call TRBJ1-1; no firm D call. Trimming cost V 2 bases and J 4 bases, with 8 bases left between them. The V gene's germline CDR1 is KGHSH and CDR2 LQKENI. The CDR3 extends over 13 amino acids. CDR3 bases: TGTGCCAGCTCACCAGTCCGGGGCACTGAAGCTTTCTTT. Amino acids: CASSPVRGTEAFF. Looking up the rest from reference TRBV18 and TRBJ1-1 gives the full variable domain: NAGVMQNPRHLVRRRGQEARLRCSPMKGHSHVYWYRQLPEEGLKFMVYLQKENIIDESGMPKERFSAEFPKEGPSILRIQQVVRGDSAAYFCASSPVRGTEAFFGQGTRLTVV.

This chain uses TRBV19 with TRBJ2-1, with 13 bases that match TRBD2. V trimming: 6 bases; J trimming: 8 bases; junction bases outside the gene matches: 10. Germline V CDR1 and CDR2: LNHDA, SQIVND (reference sequence). The CDR3 has 16 amino acids. The CDR3 spells CASSSVGTSGNYEQFF. CDR3 DNA: TGTGCCAGTAGCTCGGTGGGGACTAGCGGGAACTATGAGCAGTTCTTC.

V and J are TRBV5-1 and TRBJ2-6; maybe TRBD1 (6 bases). There are 15 residues in the CDR3. CDR1 is SGHRS and CDR2 is YFSETQ in the germline V gene. V was trimmed by 5 bases and J by 0 bases, leaving 9 bases between them. CDR3: CASSEGGSGANVLTF. The CDR3 region has the DNA TGCGCCAGCAGTGAAGGGGGCTCTGGGGCCAACGTCCTGACTTTC.

This chain links TRBV4-2 with TRBJ2-5, with 11 bases lining up with TRBD2. Germline CDR1 LGHNA, CDR2 YNFKEQ. This CDR3 is built from 15 residues. The trim removed 5 bases at V and 3 bases at J, leaving 5 bases unmatched. The CDR3 DNA reads TGTGCCAGCAGCGCACTAGCGGGAGACGAAGAGACCCAGTACTTC. It yields the protein CASSALAGDEETQYF.

CDR3 in amino acids: CASSSSYEQYF. The CDR3, as DNA: TGTGCCAGCAGCTCCTCCTACGAGCAGTACTTC. The chain joins TRBV5-6 to TRBJ2-7; D is undetermined. The CDR3 loop spans 11 amino acids. Germline V gene data show CDR1 as SGHDT and CDR2 as YYEEEE. Deletions cut 3 bases from V and 0 bases from J, with 1 base between.

The genes are TRBV6-5 and TRBJ1-1; D is possibly TRBD1 (5 bases). The length of the CDR3 is 15 residues. Trimming took 1 base from V and 7 from J, leaving 16 bases between them. The V gene's germline CDR1 is MNHEY and CDR2 SVGAGI. CDR3 nucleotide sequence: TGTGCCAGCAGTTACTTTCCGACAGAAACTAGTGAAGCTTTCTTT. Translating it yields CASSYFPTETSEAFF.

V usage is TRBV4-1 and J usage is TRBJ2-3, with D tentatively TRBD1 (6 bases). Germline assignment: CDR1 MGHRA and CDR2 YSYEKL. The CDR3 totals 16 residues. V was shortened by 1 base and J by 4 bases, with 15 bases between the two germline ends. CDR3 sequence (DNA): TGCGCCAGCAGCCAAGGGAGAGGACAGAAGGCAGATACGCAGTATTTT. Its translation: CASSQGRGQKADTQYF.

The rearrangement joins TRBV30 to TRBJ2-5, with no clear D. From germline, CDR1 is GTSNPN and CDR2 SVGIG (reference sequence). The CDR3 length is 14 residues. V was shortened by 0 bases and J by 2 bases, with 10 bases between the two germline ends. The CDR3 sequence is CAWSVGTPQETQYF. The CDR3 region has the DNA TGTGCCTGGAGTGTAGGTACACCTCAAGAGACCCAGTACTTC.

This clone was picked up a small number of times. The genes are TRBV2 and TRBJ2-5; TRBD2 aligns across 14 bases. Germline V CDR1 and CDR2: SNHLY, FYNNEI. CDR3 length equals 15 residues. With 5 bases clipped from V and 4 bases from J, the junction kept 3 bases outside the gene matches. The CDR3 sequence is CASSPGTSGRETQYF. The CDR3 coding sequence is TGTGCCAGCAGTCCAGGGACTAGCGGGAGAGAGACCCAGTACTTC.

V gene TRBV14 combines with J gene TRBJ2-7, with TRBD1 matching over 9 bases. The CDR3 runs to 15 residues. The V gene's germline CDR1 is SGHDN and CDR2 FVKESK. The junction had 4 bases not matched to a gene; V was cut back by 2 bases and J by 2 bases. CDR3 nucleotides: TGTGCCAGCAGCCAAACCGGGACAGGGACCTACGAGCAGTACTTC. It specifies CASSQTGTGTYEQYF.

This chain connects TRBV4-1 to TRBJ2-7; 13 bases match TRBD2. CDR3 length equals 15 residues. With V trimmed by 4 bases and J by 2 bases, 2 bases remained unmatched. Germline-derived CDR1 and CDR2 are MGHRA and YSYEKL. Written as DNA, the CDR3 is TGCGCCAGCAGCCTACTAGCGGGAGGGCCCTACGAGCAGTACTTC. Its translation: CASSLLAGGPYEQYF.

This clone came up a few times. The genes are TRBV6-1 and TRBJ2-5, with D perhaps assigned TRBD1 or TRBD2 (5 bases each). The CDR3 covers 15 residues. Trimming took off 3 bases at V and 4 bases at J, with 15 bases between the two ends. Germline CDR1 and CDR2: MNHNS and SASEGT. CDR3: CASSDGTGRTETQYF. The CDR3 DNA is TGTGCCAGCAGTGATGGGACGGGGCGGACAGAGACCCAGTACTTC.

The chain has TRBV5-1 and TRBJ2-1; 7 nucleotides line up with TRBD2. Germline CDR1 is SGHRS and CDR2 is YFSETQ. V dropped 3 bases and J dropped 8; count of bases not matched to a gene: 5. CDR3 length equals 13 residues. The CDR3 DNA sequence: TGCGCCAGCAGCTGGACTAGGCCCGATGAGCAGTTCTTC. Its translation is CASSWTRPDEQFF.

The chain links TRBV19 to TRBJ2-1; 8 nucleotides align to TRBD2. The CDR3 sequence is 15 residues long. V gave up 3 bases and J gave up 6 bases; unmatched junction bases: 7. Germline assignment: CDR1 LNHDA and CDR2 SQIVND (reference sequence). CDR3 DNA: TGTGCCAGTAGTATGGGAAGCGGGAGAGTCAATGAGCAGTTCTTC. Its translation is CASSMGSGRVNEQFF.

The chain joins TRBV2 to TRBJ1-4; no definite D call. Germline lookup yields CDR1 SNHLY and CDR2 FYNNEI. Deletions cut 6 bases from V and 7 bases from J, with 12 bases between. The CDR3 is made up of 13 amino acids. CDR3 amino acids: CASRVTVFEKLFF. The CDR3 DNA follows: TGTGCCAGCAGGGTTACAGTGTTTGAAAAACTGTTTTTT.

This chain joins TRBV28 and TRBJ1-2; D might be TRBD1 (6 bases). CDR3 length equals 15 residues. Germline CDR1 reads MDHEN; CDR2 reads SYDVKM. The V end lost 4 bases, the J end lost 3 bases, and 15 bases lay between the germline ends. The CDR3 DNA reads as TGTGCCAGCAGTTCACTTACAGGGCCCCACTATGGCTACACCTTC. This gives the protein CASSSLTGPHYGYTF.

The chain couples TRBV5-6 to TRBJ2-3; D is uncertain. CDR3 length: 12 amino acids. CDR1 and CDR2 from the germline V gene are SGHDT and YYEEEE. Between the trimmed V and J ends, which lost 4 bases and 10 bases, there was a span of 13 bases. CDR3 coding DNA: TGTGCCAGCAGCCCGGACGGCCACCCGCAGTATTTT. Translating gives CASSPDGHPQYF.

This sequence joins TRBV6-5 and TRBJ2-3, with a weak D call TRBD2 (6 bases). The V gene's germline CDR1 is MNHEY and CDR2 SVGAGI. CDR3 length equals 13 residues. V was trimmed by 9 bases and J by 0 bases, leaving 10 bases between them. CDR3 loop: CASGGTSTDTQYF. The CDR3 DNA reads as TGTGCCAGTGGGGGGACTAGCACAGATACGCAGTATTTT.

The V call is TRBV7-3, the J call TRBJ2-1, with D perhaps TRBD2 (5 bases). V was cut by 2 bases and J by 2 bases, with 10 bases left in between. The CDR3 sequence is 15 residues long. Germline CDR1 is SGHTA and CDR2 is FQGTGA. The CDR3 protein is CASSLRRAAYNEQFF. The DNA for the CDR3 is TGTGCCAGCAGCTTACGGCGGGCAGCCTACAATGAGCAGTTCTTC.

In DNA form, the CDR3 reads TGTGCCAGCAGCTTAGACCGTTCCTCGGGGCAGCCCCAGCATTTT. Translation gives CASSLDRSSGQPQHF. The rearrangement uses TRBV7-2 and TRBJ1-5; D not resolved. Looked up from germline, CDR1 is SGHTA and CDR2 is FQGNSA. This CDR3 region has 15 residues. Trimming left V 1 base short and J 7 bases short, with 14 bases between.

This sequence joins TRBV13 and TRBJ2-7; TRBD2 might be the D (5 bases). The CDR3 totals 14 residues. The ends were cut back, 1 base at V and 7 bases at J, with 14 bases in the middle. Germline V CDR1 and CDR2: PRHDT, FYEKMQ (reference sequence). In DNA form, the CDR3 reads TGTGCCAGCAGCTTAGCTCCTCGGGGAGTGGAGCAGTACTTC. Its translation is CASSLAPRGVEQYF.

The CDR3 DNA follows: TGTGCCAGCAGTCCTCCCCAGGTAGCGGGAGGGCAACTGGACGAGCAGTACTTC. Its protein is CASSPPQVAGGQLDEQYF. This chain links TRBV28 with TRBJ2-7, with 11 bases matching TRBD2. J was trimmed by 5 bases and V by 5 bases; bases with no gene match: 17. The CDR3 extends over 18 amino acids. Germline V gives CDR1 MDHEN, CDR2 SYDVKM.

This chain uses TRBV4-1 with TRBJ2-7, with D hard to call. Germline V gene lookup returns CDR1 MGHRA and CDR2 YSYEKL. V lost 0 bases to trimming and J lost 0 bases, with 9 bases between them. The CDR3 has 15 amino acids. CDR3 coding DNA: TGCGCCAGCAGCCAAGACATCTCGTACTCCTACGAGCAGTACTTC. It yields the protein CASSQDISYSYEQYF.

This clone came up once. The DNA for the CDR3 is TGCGCCAGCAGCTTGGATCTAGGGGAAAGTACCCAGTACTTC. It is translated as CASSLDLGESTQYF. The chain joins TRBV5-1 to TRBJ2-5, with a tentative D call TRBD1 (5 bases). Germline CDR1 SGHRS, CDR2 YFSETQ. Trimming took off 0 bases at V and 8 bases at J, with 14 bases between the two ends. The CDR3 is 14 amino acids.

This sequence joins TRBV5-1 and TRBJ1-1, with 8 nucleotides matching TRBD1. Germline CDR1 and CDR2: SGHRS and YFSETQ. V lost 2 bases and J lost 1; bases outside the gene matches: 1. The CDR3 runs to 14 residues. CDR3 in amino acids: CASSFGTGNTEAFF. In DNA, the CDR3 is TGCGCCAGCAGCTTCGGGACAGGGAACACTGAAGCTTTCTTT.

The V and J genes are TRBV11-2 and TRBJ2-7; 12 bases fit TRBD1. This CDR3 comprises 14 residues. The germline V gene encodes CDR1 SGHAT and CDR2 FQNNGV. The V segment lost 3 bases and the J segment 7 bases; nucleotides outside the gene matches: 4. In DNA, the CDR3 is TGTGCCAGCAGCTTCGGGACAGGGGGCCGGGAGCAGTACTTC. Its translation: CASSFGTGGREQYF.

The chain uses TRBV9 and TRBJ2-7; a weak D match, TRBD1 (5 bases). V lost 0 bases, J lost 4 bases, and 8 bases lay in between. CDR3 length: 13 amino acids. Germline CDR1 SGDLS, CDR2 YYNGEE. This chain's CDR3 is CASSVVAGYEQYF. The CDR3 coding sequence is TGTGCCAGCAGCGTAGTGGCAGGGTACGAGCAGTACTTC.

This clone was recorded once. The rearrangement links TRBV5-6 to TRBJ2-5, with TRBD2 matching over 7 bases. The DNA end is more similar to TRBJ2-7, so the J call may be wrong. Germline V lookup: CDR1 SGHDT, CDR2 YYEEEE. The CDR3 spans 15 residues. CDR3 amino acids: CASSRFAGADYEQYF. As DNA, the CDR3 is TGTGCCAGCAGCCGCTTTGCGGGAGCGGACTACGAGCAGTACTTC.